This T cell receptor (beta chain) stems from a study of blood T cell repertoires in COVID-19. The wider study: From the United States, Italy and Spain came samples of acute and convalescent COVID-19. T cells, B-cell-depleted T cells, or PBMCs supplied cDNA or gDNA.

The authors' processing: Reference gene primer amplification in the assay estimated nucleated cell counts. Method: immunoSEQ multiplex PCR; TCRdb's copy keeps in-frame clones and lacks some. That table is the source of V, J and clone size, and D and trimming were worked out from the DNA. The sample lists 200,000 or so clones; 88% were seen once. Germline V lookup: CDR1 SGDLS, CDR2 YYNGEE. Trimming stripped 0 bases from V and 9 bases from J, with 22 bases between. This CDR3 is built from 18 residues. The sample was peripheral blood. This receptor was taken from a woman in her sixties or seventies with acute or convalescent COVID-19. The rearrangement joins TRBV9 to TRBJ1-6; D gene uncertain. DNA for the CDR3: TGTGCCAGCAGCGTAGAGAGTAACGGGTTGAGACGCAGTTCACCCCTCCACTTT. Amino acid sequence: CASSVESNGLRRSSPLHF.